This TCR beta chain emerged from a study of memory CD8 T cells in hepatitis C reinfection. J gave up 1 base and V 4 bases, and 6 bases lay outside the gene matches. Germline CDR1 reads WNHNN; CDR2 reads SYGVQD (reference sequence). The length of the CDR3 is 17 residues. Libraries were prepared by immunoSEQ multiplex PCR; TCRdb keeps only in-frame clonotypes and omits some of them. The sample has approximately 49,000 clones; roughly 89% are singletons. Concerning this clone itself: Other DNA sequences in this sample translate to the same CDR3.

Indicated time point: late/post reinfection, 12 to 24 weeks after detection. The sorted cells went straight to TCR sequencing with no prior in vitro expansion. The clonotype was recovered from a man between 18 and 29 years old with hepatitis C virus infection. This rearrangement joins TRBV10-1 to TRBJ2-3, with 12 bases identical to TRBD2. Sequences were obtained from naive CD8+ T cells sorted from blood. The CDR3 here is CASSGGLAGIRTDTQYF. The CDR3 nucleotides are TGCGCCAGCAGTGGAGGACTAGCGGGAATCCGCACAGATACGCAGTATTTT.